The 3 T cell receptor beta chains listed next were all sequenced from one sample in a study of tumor-infiltrating lymphocytes in localized non-small cell lung cancer. Libraries were prepared by immunoSEQ multiplex PCR; TCRdb keeps only in-frame clonotypes and omits some of them. The table has 3,000 or so clones, over 65% seen once. The source material was uninvolved lung tissue not adjacent to the tumor. All receptors derive from a human donor with non-small cell lung cancer.

This rearrangement joins TRBV7-2 to TRBJ1-2; 8 bases agree with TRBD1. Per the germline V gene, CDR1 is SGHTA and CDR2 is FQGNSA. The CDR3 spans 14 residues. Trimming took 5 bases from V and 4 from J; bases not matched to a gene: 6. The CDR3 DNA reads TGTGCCAGCAGCCCGTCGACAGGGGCCTATGGCTACACCTTC. It encodes CASSPSTGAYGYTF. The whole variable domain, filled in from reference TRBV7-2 and TRBJ1-2, reads GAGVSQSPSNKVTEKGKDVELRCDPISGHTALYWYRQSLGQGLEFLIYFQGNSAPDKSGLPSDRFSAERTGGSVSTLTIQRTQQEDSAVYLCASSPSTGAYGYTFGSGTRLTVV.

The rearrangement links TRBV5-8 to TRBJ2-4, with 9 bases that match TRBD2. The germline V gene has CDR1 SGHTS and CDR2 YDEGEE. The V and J ends lost 1 base and 4 bases, in that order; junction bases with no gene match: 6. The CDR3 extends over 16 amino acids. The CDR3 loop reads CASSLWREGLKNIQYF. For the CDR3, the DNA is TGTGCCAGCAGCTTGTGGCGGGAGGGCCTGAAAAACATTCAGTACTTC. The full variable domain, rest sourced from reference TRBV5-8 and TRBJ2-4, is EAGVTQSPTHLIKTRGQQATLRCSPISGHTSVYWYQQALGLGLQFLLWYDEGEERNRGNFPPRFSGRQFPNYSSELNVNALELEDSALYLCASSLWREGLKNIQYFGAGTRLSVL.

The gene calls are TRBV6-6 and TRBJ2-1, with D possibly being TRBD1 (6 bases). CDR1 MNHNY and CDR2 SVGAGI come from the germline V gene (reference sequence). This CDR3 region has 13 residues. Trimming left V 0 bases short and J 7 bases short, with 7 bases between. The CDR3 region is CASSYSTGNEQFF. CDR3 coding DNA: TGTGCCAGCAGTTACTCTACAGGGAATGAGCAGTTCTTC.